Shown below are 28 T cell receptor beta chains from a single sample sequenced in a study of T cells after yellow fever vaccination. TCRdb reanalysed the 5' RACE reads using MiXCR and keeps one entry per CDR3 protein. The sample contains roughly 160,000 distinct CDR3 sequences, about 7% of which appear only once. The sample was CD4+ T cells sorted from PBMCs, taken 4 to 5 days after the first yellow fever vaccination. The source of these receptors is a man aged 18 to 35 who received the YFV17D yellow fever vaccine.

This clonotype was picked up many times. The chain uses TRBV12-3 or TRBV12-4 and TRBJ2-7; D unresolved. Trimming left V 3 bases short and J 2 bases short, with 8 bases between. The CDR3 runs to 13 residues. The CDR3 sequence: CASSFSPPYEQYV. DNA of the CDR3: TGTGCCAGCAGTTTTAGTCCCCCCTACGAGCAGTACGTC.

This clonotype was counted many times. This sequence joins TRBV20-1 and TRBJ2-5; D could derive from TRBD1 or TRBD2 (5 bases each). The V end lost 2 bases, the J end lost 2 bases, and 15 bases lay between the germline ends. The length of the CDR3 is 15 residues. From germline, CDR1 is DFQATT and CDR2 SNEGSKA (reference sequence). DNA for the CDR3: TGCAGTGCTAGAAAGTCGGGTGGGGGACAAGAGACCCAGTACTTC. It translates to CSARKSGGGQETQYF.

V gene TRBV6-5 combines with J gene TRBJ2-1; unclear D gene. Trimming removed 2 bases at V and 6 bases at J, with 11 bases between. From germline, CDR1 is MNHEY and CDR2 SVGAGI. The CDR3 loop spans 14 amino acids. CDR3: CASSYGPPGNEQFF. CDR3 in DNA: TGTGCCAGCAGTTACGGCCCCCCGGGCAATGAGCAGTTCTTC.

Remarks on this clonotype: This clone may be a read error of a much larger clone one base away. This likely comes from a read error, as the CDR3 has no conserved phenylalanine or tryptophan at its end. The chain has TRBV4-3 and TRBJ2-3; D is perhaps TRBD2 (5 bases). The germline V and J ends were trimmed by 0 bases and 10 bases, with 8 bases remaining between them. Looked up from germline, CDR1 is LGHNA and CDR2 is YSLEER. This CDR3 is built from 12 residues. This CDR3 is CASSQDYGAQYV. The CDR3, as DNA: TGCGCCAGCAGCCAAGATTACGGGGCGCAGTATGTT.

This clonotype was counted at least ten times. The chain couples TRBV29-1 to TRBJ2-3, with a weak D call TRBD2 (7 bases). The CDR3 runs 11 residues. Per germline, CDR1 SQVTM and CDR2 ANQGSEA. The V and J ends lost 0 bases and 13 bases respectively, with 11 bases between them. CDR3 loop: CSVEDGGPKYF. In nucleotides, the CDR3 is TGCAGCGTTGAAGACGGGGGGCCCAAGTATTTT.

In this sample, this clonotype turned up a few times. V and J are TRBV6-1 and TRBJ2-1, with TRBD1 matching over 8 bases. Trimming removed 8 bases from V and 8 bases from J; junction bases left unmatched: 14. Per germline, CDR1 MNHNS and CDR2 SASEGT. The CDR3 runs 15 residues. Here the CDR3 reads CASGAVGQDYDEQFF. The CDR3 DNA is TGTGCCAGCGGAGCTGTGGGACAGGATTACGATGAGCAGTTCTTC.

Many counts were recorded for this clonotype. CDR3 DNA: TGCGCCAGCAGCTTGGACGAATACCCACGGGACACTGAAGCTTTCTTT. Its translation is CASSLDEYPRDTEAFF. This chain joins TRBV5-1 and TRBJ1-1; unclear D gene. The CDR3 spans 16 residues. The germline gives CDR1 SGHRS, CDR2 YFSETQ. The V gene lost 0 bases and the J gene lost 3 bases, with 15 bases spanning the gap. The entire variable domain, with the rest obtained from reference TRBV5-1 and TRBJ1-1, is as follows: KAGVTQTPRYLIKTRGQQVTLSCSPISGHRSVSWYQQTPGQGLQFLFEYFSETQRNKGNFPGRFSGRQFSNSRSEMNVSTLELGDSALYLCASSLDEYPRDTEAFFGQGTRLTVV.

In DNA, the CDR3 is TGCAGCGTTACCACAATGGACAGGGGGAGTTTATTCTTC. This gives the protein CSVTTMDRGSLFF. This chain uses TRBV29-1 with TRBJ2-1; TRBD1 matches 10 bases. This CDR3 region has 13 residues. Germline trimming cut 5 bases from V and 16 bases from J; bases unmatched to any gene: 14. The V gene's germline CDR1 is SQVTM and CDR2 ANQGSEA.

The chain combines TRBV7-8 with TRBJ2-5, with a weak D call TRBD2 (6 bases). The CDR3 contains 15 residues. CDR1 and CDR2 from the germline V gene are SGHVS and FQNEAQ. Trimming stripped 1 base from V and 5 bases from J, with 14 bases between. The CDR3, as DNA: TGTGCCAGCAGCTTAGGGGGGGTCAGCGGCGAGACCCAGTACTTC. Amino acid sequence: CASSLGGVSGETQYF.

This clonotype was seen at least ten times. This chain links TRBV4-3 with TRBJ1-2; D is ambiguous. Germline assignment: CDR1 LGHNA and CDR2 YSLEER. The CDR3 sequence is 15 residues long. V lost 0 bases, J lost 6 bases, and 14 bases lay in between. The CDR3 DNA follows: TGCGCCAGCAGCCAAGATAGAGTCAGAGGAGATGGCTACACCTTC. Encoded protein: CASSQDRVRGDGYTF.

This clonotype has at least ten counts. V gene TRBV20-1 combines with J gene TRBJ2-6; 9 positions match TRBD1. Germline V CDR1 and CDR2: DFQATT, SNEGSKA (reference sequence). V trimming: 2 bases; J trimming: 2 bases; junction bases outside the gene matches: 1. This CDR3 is built from 15 residues. The CDR3 region has the DNA TGCAGTGCTAGACGGACAGGGGCTGGGGCCAACGTCCTGACTTTC. Its protein product is CSARRTGAGANVLTF.

The sample holds many counts of this clonotype. This chain joins TRBV20-1 and TRBJ2-3, with 13 bases matching TRBD2. The CDR3 is 18 amino acids. Germline V gene sequence: CDR1 DFQATT, CDR2 SNEGSKA (reference sequence). Trimming removed 0 bases from V and 0 bases from J; junction bases left unmatched: 6. The chain's CDR3 is CSARDFRGLAGSTDTQYF. CDR3 sequence (DNA): TGCAGTGCTAGAGATTTTAGGGGACTAGCGGGGAGCACAGATACGCAGTATTTT.

In this sample, this clonotype turned up many times. The chain joins TRBV29-1 to TRBJ2-1; D might be TRBD2 (5 bases). CDR1 SQVTM and CDR2 ANQGSEA come from the germline V gene. This CDR3 comprises 14 residues. V was clipped by 2 bases and J by 3 bases, with 11 bases between them. For the CDR3, the DNA is TGCAGCGTTGAAAGGGCTAGCAGCTACAATGAGCAGTTCTTC. Translating gives CSVERASSYNEQFF.

The table lists this clonotype with many counts. V usage is TRBV7-2 and J usage is TRBJ1-5; possible D gene TRBD1, 5 bases. Germline V gene sequence: CDR1 SGHTA, CDR2 FQGNSA. This CDR3 spans 14 amino acids. The V gene lost 1 base and the J gene lost 6 bases, with 10 bases spanning the gap. CDR3 amino acids: CASSLVRGAQPQHF. For the CDR3, the DNA is TGTGCCAGCAGCTTAGTCCGCGGGGCTCAGCCCCAGCATTTT.

The table lists this clonotype with many counts. The chain uses TRBV5-1 and TRBJ2-5, with 7 bases identical to TRBD1. Trimming at V came to 4 bases and at J to 1 base, leaving 4 bases not matched to a gene. Looked up from germline, CDR1 is SGHRS and CDR2 is YFSETQ. The CDR3 extends over 14 amino acids. The CDR3 spells CASSPGTVQETQYF. The CDR3 coding sequence is TGCGCCAGCAGCCCCGGGACAGTCCAAGAGACCCAGTACTTC.

This clonotype was seen repeatedly, ten times or more. The CDR3 DNA is TGTGCCAGCAGCTTCCGCCCGGCGAACACCGGGGAGCTGTTTTTT. It yields the protein CASSFRPANTGELFF. The J gene is TRBJ2-2, the V gene TRBV7-3; no clear D. This CDR3 has 15 amino acids. V was trimmed by 3 bases and J by 0 bases, leaving 8 bases between them. The germline V gene has CDR1 SGHTA and CDR2 FQGTGA.

This clonotype has just a few counts. The gene calls are TRBV20-1 and TRBJ1-5, with a weak D call TRBD1 (5 bases). The length of the CDR3 is 15 residues. Trimming removed 5 bases at V and 3 bases at J, with 17 bases between. The V gene's germline CDR1 is DFQATT and CDR2 SNEGSKA (reference sequence). The CDR3, as DNA: TGCAGTGCTTTGCGGGGGACTGGGGACAATCAGCCCCAGCATTTT. Residues: CSALRGTGDNQPQHF.

The chain joins TRBV11-2 to TRBJ1-1; D call uncertain. This CDR3 has 17 amino acids. Trimming removed 6 bases at V and 1 base at J, with 21 bases between. In germline, CDR1 is SGHAT, CDR2 FQNNGV. The CDR3 region has the DNA TGTGCCAGCAGTCGGCTGGGATCGGCGCTGAGGAACACTGAAGCTTTCTTT. Residues: CASSRLGSALRNTEAFF.

This chain links TRBV20-1 with TRBJ2-3; D may match TRBD1 or TRBD2 (5 bases each). The CDR3 is made up of 13 amino acids. The V end lost 3 bases, the J end lost 0 bases, and 7 bases lay between the germline ends. Looked up from germline, CDR1 is DFQATT and CDR2 is SNEGSKA (reference sequence). The CDR3 bases are TGCAGTGCTAGTTGGGGGAGCACAGATACGCAGTATTTT. Translating gives CSASWGSTDTQYF.

Remarks on this clonotype: Its ends do not fully match the called genes, so a read error is possible. The CDR3 protein is CPSSLGQDRTDTQYF. In DNA form, the CDR3 reads TGTCCCAGCAGCTTGGGACAGGACCGCACAGATACGCAGTATTTT. V gene TRBV7-3 combines with J gene TRBJ2-3; TRBD1 matches at 8 bases. Germline V gene lookup returns CDR1 SGHTA and CDR2 FQGTGA. The CDR3 is 15 residues long.

In this sample, this clonotype turned up many times. The rearrangement joins TRBV9 to TRBJ1-1; TRBD1 agrees at 8 bases. This CDR3 region has 16 residues. J lost 4 bases, V lost 3 bases, and 11 bases had no gene match. Germline CDR1 SGDLS, CDR2 YYNGEE. CDR3 nucleotides: TGTGCCAGCAGCGCAGGAGCGACAGGGGATCTCACTGAAGCTTTCTTT. Protein product: CASSAGATGDLTEAFF.

This clonotype was observed a single time. This may be a read error, as it is one base from a much larger clone. V is TRBV20-1 and J is TRBJ2-3; D remains unclear. Germline V gene lookup returns CDR1 DFQATT and CDR2 SNEGSKA (reference sequence). The length of the CDR3 is 15 residues. This chain's CDR3 is CSARDWARSTDTHYF. CDR3 sequence (DNA): TGCAGTGCTAGAGATTGGGCTAGGAGTACAGATACGCACTATTTT.

The chain links TRBV24-1 to TRBJ1-2, with 7 bases that match TRBD1. This CDR3 is built from 13 residues. With V trimmed by 6 bases and J by 2 bases, 2 bases remained unmatched. CDR1 and CDR2 from the germline V gene are KGHDR and SFDVKD. The CDR3 loop reads CATSRQGNYGYTF. The CDR3 coding sequence is TGTGCCACCAGTCGACAGGGCAACTATGGCTACACCTTC.

In this sample, this clonotype turned up many times. CDR3 protein: CASRPQGPGELFF. In nucleotides, the CDR3 is TGTGCCAGCAGGCCACAGGGTCCCGGGGAGCTGTTTTTT. The V gene is TRBV14, the J gene TRBJ2-2, with TRBD1 as a possible D gene (6 bases). This CDR3 is built from 13 residues. V shed 6 bases and J shed 6 bases, with 11 bases lying between them. Looked up from germline, CDR1 is SGHDN and CDR2 is FVKESK.

The V call is TRBV5-4, the J call TRBJ1-1, with 7 bases identical to TRBD1. The V gene's germline CDR1 is SGHNT and CDR2 YYREEE (reference sequence). The CDR3 covers 15 residues. With 3 bases clipped from V and 2 bases from J, the junction kept 7 bases outside the gene matches. The CDR3 sequence is CASSSTRQGNTEAFF. CDR3 sequence (DNA): TGTGCCAGCAGCTCCACCCGACAGGGCAACACTGAAGCTTTCTTT.

The chain uses TRBV6-1 and TRBJ1-4; tentative D call: TRBD1 (6 bases). The germline V and J ends were trimmed by 5 bases and 5 bases, with 9 bases remaining between them. The CDR3 length is 13 residues. Germline CDR1 reads MNHNS; CDR2 reads SASEGT. The CDR3 loop is CASSRDKNEKLFF. CDR3 nucleotide sequence: TGTGCCAGCAGTAGGGACAAAAATGAAAAACTGTTTTTT.

V and J are TRBV18 and TRBJ2-7; no clear D. Trimming stripped 6 bases from V and 2 bases from J, with 8 bases between. Germline lookup yields CDR1 KGHSH and CDR2 LQKENI. The CDR3 runs to 12 residues. The CDR3 DNA reads as TGTGCCAGCTCCTCCGACACCTACGAGCAGTACGTC. Translating gives CASSSDTYEQYV.

This clonotype was seen only a few times. The rearrangement uses TRBV11-2 and TRBJ2-3; 8 bases match TRBD1. Germline values: CDR1 SGHAT, CDR2 FQNNGV. This CDR3 has 15 residues. V shed 5 bases and J 8 bases; nucleotides not matched to a gene: 12. CDR3 in amino acids: CASSPGGRGRGTQYF. CDR3 nucleotides: TGTGCCAGCAGCCCAGGTGGCAGGGGGCGCGGTACGCAGTATTTT. The complete variable domain, with remaining parts taken from reference TRBV11-2 and TRBJ2-3, reads EAGVAQSPRYKIIEKRQSVAFWCNPISGHATLYWYQQILGQGPKLLIQFQNNGVVDDSQLPKDRFSAERLKGVDSTLKIQPAKLEDSAVYLCASSPGGRGRGTQYFGPGTRLTVL.